Below, 16 T cell receptor beta chains from the same sample are listed, as sequenced in a study of T cells in narcolepsy listed by TCRdb under 2018. Library preparation used the immunoSEQ multiplex PCR assay. TCRdb holds this immuneACCESS table with in-frame rearrangements only. Some clones are missing; in checked studies, unresolved V genes explain under half, and the rest has no known cause. This sample gives tens of thousands of clones in total; about four fifths of them show up just once. The ten largest clones add up to over 0.55% of the sample. The sample was CD45RA- memory CD4+ T cells from PBMCs. The sample's cell subset or site label, in plain terms: memory T cells sorted ex vivo from peripheral blood. The receptors stem from a human donor with narcolepsy.

This clone was recorded only once. V and J are TRBV6-5 and TRBJ2-3; D is unresolved. Germline CDR1 MNHEY, CDR2 SVGAGI. The ends were cut back, 5 bases at V and 5 bases at J, with 8 bases in the middle. The CDR3 contains 12 residues. CDR3 in DNA: TGTGCCAGCAGTCTTTCGGGAGATACGCAGTATTTT. Its translation: CASSLSGDTQYF.

This clone appeared once. The chain couples TRBV7-9 to TRBJ1-6; no definite D call. Trimming pared 1 base from V and 6 bases from J, leaving 7 bases between. Germline V gives CDR1 SEHNR, CDR2 FQNEAQ (reference sequence). This CDR3 region has 14 residues. The CDR3 DNA reads TGTGCCAGCAGCTTAGGTCGAAGTAATTCACCCCTCCACTTT. Translation: CASSLGRSNSPLHF.

The rearrangement uses TRBV10-3 and TRBJ2-1; 9 bases align to TRBD1. The CDR3 runs 14 residues. V shed 7 bases, J shed 6 bases, and the junction held 7 bases outside the gene matches. Per the germline V gene, CDR1 is ENHRY and CDR2 is SYGVKD. CDR3 region: CAITPDRGSNEQFF. CDR3 nucleotides: TGTGCCATCACCCCGGACAGGGGAAGCAATGAGCAGTTCTTC.

The gene calls are TRBV7-2 and TRBJ1-1; 7 positions agree with TRBD1. Per the germline V gene, CDR1 is SGHTA and CDR2 is FQGNSA. This CDR3 spans 12 amino acids. The V and J ends lost 4 bases and 5 bases, in that order; junction bases with no gene match: 1. This chain's CDR3 is CASSSTGTEAFF. CDR3 bases: TGTGCCAGCAGCTCGACAGGGACTGAAGCTTTCTTT.

J is TRBJ1-2 and V is TRBV25-1; D perhaps matches TRBD1 (5 bases). The V gene lost 3 bases and the J gene lost 4 bases, with 15 bases spanning the gap. CDR1 MGHDK and CDR2 SYGVNS come from the germline V gene. The CDR3 length is 15 residues. The CDR3 spells CASSEFIDSPYGYTF. The CDR3 DNA sequence: TGTGCCAGCAGTGAGTTTATCGACAGCCCCTATGGCTACACCTTC.

The rearrangement joins TRBV27 to TRBJ1-1; D is perhaps TRBD1 (6 bases). V was clipped by 3 bases and J by 0 bases, with 23 bases between them. The CDR3 has 19 amino acids. CDR1 MNHEY and CDR2 SMNVEV come from the germline V gene (reference sequence). Here the CDR3 DNA reads TGTGCCAGCAGTTTTATCTACCCGACAGGAGGGAAAATGAACACTGAAGCTTTCTTT. Encoded protein: CASSFIYPTGGKMNTEAFF.

The chain carries TRBV10-1 and TRBJ2-3, with 14 bases matching TRBD2. The V gene end was trimmed by 3 bases and the J gene end by 7 bases; junction bases not matched to a gene: 12. The germline V gene encodes CDR1 WNHNN and CDR2 SYGVQD (reference sequence). CDR3 length: 18 amino acids. Here the CDR3 reads CASSDPGTSGSVVNTQYF. The DNA for the CDR3 is TGCGCCAGCAGTGACCCCGGGACTAGCGGGAGTGTCGTGAATACGCAGTATTTT.

The gene calls are TRBV5-1 and TRBJ2-4; either TRBD1 or TRBD2 may supply D (6 bases each). The CDR3 covers 16 residues. Germline loops: CDR1 SGHRS, CDR2 YFSETQ. V was pared by 3 bases and J by 1 base, with 14 bases between. The DNA of the CDR3 is TGCGCCAGCAGCTACGGGGGCCTCTCTGCCAAAAACATTCAGTACTTC. This gives the protein CASSYGGLSAKNIQYF.

J is TRBJ2-6 and V is TRBV19; 7 bases are shared with TRBD1. CDR1 is LNHDA and CDR2 is SQIVND in the germline V gene (reference sequence). This CDR3 region has 16 residues. V lost 5 bases to trimming and J lost 4 bases; unmatched junction nucleotides: 8. CDR3 nucleotide sequence: TGTGCCAGTAGTGCCCCAACAGGGGTCGGGGCCAACGTCCTGACTTTC. This sequence encodes CASSAPTGVGANVLTF.

In DNA form, the CDR3 reads TGTGCCAGCAGCCCGGACAGAAACTATGGCTACACCTTC. Amino acids: CASSPDRNYGYTF. The chain employs TRBV9 and TRBJ1-2, with D perhaps TRBD1 (6 bases). The CDR3 contains 13 residues. The germline V and J ends were trimmed by 4 bases and 2 bases, with 9 bases remaining between them. Looked up from germline, CDR1 is SGDLS and CDR2 is YYNGEE. The entire variable domain, with the rest obtained from reference TRBV9 and TRBJ1-2, is as follows: DSGVTQTPKHLITATGQRVTLRCSPRSGDLSVYWYQQSLDQGLQFLIQYYNGEERAKGNILERFSAQQFPDLHSELNLSSLELGDSALYFCASSPDRNYGYTFGSGTRLTVV.

V usage is TRBV27 and J usage is TRBJ2-7; the D gene is possibly TRBD2 (5 bases). The CDR3 runs to 15 residues. CDR1 MNHEY and CDR2 SMNVEV come from the germline V gene (reference sequence). V was trimmed by 2 bases and J by 2 bases, leaving 13 bases between them. Here the CDR3 reads CASSLNGVQPYEQYF. The CDR3 nucleotides are TGTGCCAGCAGTTTAAACGGGGTTCAACCCTACGAGCAGTACTTC.

The V gene is TRBV5-1, the J gene TRBJ1-5, with unresolved D. The CDR3 has 13 amino acids. CDR1 is SGHRS, CDR2 YFSETQ, per germline. Trimming left V 1 base short and J 5 bases short, with 7 bases between. The CDR3: CASSLYQDQPQHF. The CDR3 coding sequence is TGCGCCAGCAGCTTGTATCAGGATCAGCCCCAGCATTTT.

V and J are TRBV28 and TRBJ2-5, with TRBD1 matching 9 bases. The CDR3 is 17 amino acids. Trimming took 6 bases from V and 5 from J; bases not matched to a gene: 16. Germline-derived CDR1 and CDR2 are MDHEN and SYDVKM. The CDR3 nucleotides are TGTGCCAGCAGCCAACCCCCCCGACAGGGGGTGTGGGAGACCCAGTACTTC. The encoded protein is CASSQPPRQGVWETQYF.

The chain carries TRBV7-8 and TRBJ2-1, with 7 bases aligning to TRBD1. This CDR3 has 13 amino acids. Germline CDR1 and CDR2: SGHVS and FQNEAQ. Germline trimming cut 1 base from V and 10 bases from J; bases unmatched to any gene: 4. The CDR3 reads CASSLERTGEQFF. The CDR3, as DNA: TGTGCCAGCAGCTTAGAGAGGACAGGAGAGCAGTTCTTC.

The CDR3 region has the DNA TGTGCCAGCAGCTTGCGGGATGTCACTGAAGCTTTCTTT. Translation: CASSLRDVTEAFF. The rearrangement uses TRBV5-5 and TRBJ1-1, with D unclear. V lost 1 base, J lost 4 bases, and 8 bases lay in between. There are 13 residues in the CDR3. The germline V gene has CDR1 SGHKS and CDR2 YYEKEE (reference sequence).

The chain recombines TRBV5-1 with TRBJ2-7; TRBD1 or TRBD2 may be the D gene (5 bases each). This CDR3 has 15 amino acids. Germline CDR1 reads SGHRS; CDR2 reads YFSETQ. The ends were cut back, 0 bases at V and 6 bases at J, with 16 bases in the middle. The CDR3 sequence is CASSLVGGASLEQYF. The CDR3 DNA sequence: TGCGCCAGCAGCTTGGTAGGTGGGGCTAGCCTCGAGCAGTACTTC.